The sequence of this T cell receptor beta chain was determined in a study of T cell changes during pregnancy in multiple sclerosis. Profiling relied on immunoSEQ multiplex PCR, and the TCRdb table lists in-frame clones only, not all of them. The sample has about 64,000 clones; around 96% are singletons. The CDR3 covers 14 residues. Looked up from germline, CDR1 is LNHNV and CDR2 is YYDKDF (reference sequence). V shed 1 base and J shed 7 bases, with 11 bases lying between them. V usage is TRBV15 and J usage is TRBJ1-5, with TRBD1 as a possible D gene (6 bases). This clonotype was obtained from a female donor with multiple sclerosis, enrolled in a pregnancy study. The sequencing here drew on CD8+ T cells from peripheral blood mononuclear cells, taken after pregnancy. The CDR3 protein is CATSRGGGGQPQHF. The CDR3 DNA sequence: TGTGCCACCAGCAGAGGGGGGGGCGGGCAGCCCCAGCATTTT.